Each of the 15 T cell receptor beta chains below was sequenced from the same sample in a study of blood T cell repertoires in COVID-19 (dated by TCRdb to 2019 to 2021). The library was produced with the immunoSEQ multiplex PCR assay. Not all clones reach the TCRdb copy of this immuneACCESS table, which keeps in-frame sequences only. Checked studies attribute under half of the gap to unresolved V genes and leave the rest unexplained. This sample comprises 95,000 to 110,000 clones, more than 70% of them detected only once. Together, the top ten hold roughly 4.6% of the sample. The sequenced sample was peripheral blood. The receptors originated from a human donor in a cohort sampled during active COVID-19.

V and J are TRBV19 and TRBJ1-6; 7 bases are a match to TRBD1. J lost 12 bases, V lost 5 bases, and 7 bases had no gene match. The CDR3 loop spans 13 amino acids. Germline CDR1 and CDR2: LNHDA and SQIVND (reference sequence). The chain's CDR3 is CASSPGTVGPLHF. CDR3 bases: TGTGCCAGTAGTCCCGGGACAGTAGGACCCCTCCACTTT.

This clone was picked up one time. This sequence joins TRBV5-4 and TRBJ2-1; no firm D call. The CDR3 loop spans 13 amino acids. CDR1 and CDR2 (germline): SGHNT, YYREEE (reference sequence). The V end was cut by 0 bases, the J end by 7 bases, with 8 bases between. Here the CDR3 reads CASSLVSRNEQFF. Written as DNA, the CDR3 is TGTGCCAGCAGCTTGGTCAGCAGGAATGAGCAGTTCTTC.

V is TRBV9 and J is TRBJ2-7; 7 bases fit TRBD2. Germline assignment: CDR1 SGDLS and CDR2 YYNGEE. After removal of 0 bases from V and 2 bases from J, the junction contained 5 bases not matched to a gene. This CDR3 spans 15 amino acids. The chain's CDR3 is CASSVGLADAYEQYF. The CDR3 DNA follows: TGTGCCAGCAGCGTAGGCCTAGCGGACGCCTACGAGCAGTACTTC.

V gene TRBV7-8 combines with J gene TRBJ1-1; D uncertain. Trimming stripped 1 base from V and 5 bases from J, with 26 bases between. Germline lookup yields CDR1 SGHVS and CDR2 FQNEAQ. This CDR3 is 19 amino acids long. The CDR3 DNA follows: TGTGCCAGCAGCTTAGAACCCATTATTGGTCTTGAGGTCCTGACTGAAGCTTTCTTT. It is translated as CASSLEPIIGLEVLTEAFF.

J is TRBJ1-4 and V is TRBV28; 10 bases fit TRBD1. V shed 6 bases and J 2 bases; nucleotides not matched to a gene: 6. Per germline, CDR1 MDHEN and CDR2 SYDVKM. The CDR3 loop spans 16 amino acids. CDR3 loop: CASSRQGASTNEKLFF. DNA of the CDR3: TGTGCCAGCAGCCGACAGGGGGCCAGCACTAATGAAAAACTGTTTTTT.

The chain links TRBV28 to TRBJ2-6; 7 bases fit TRBD1. From germline, CDR1 is MDHEN and CDR2 SYDVKM. V trimming: 6 bases; J trimming: 4 bases; junction bases outside the gene matches: 15. CDR3 length equals 18 residues. The CDR3 loop reads CASSPRQGSFIGANVLTF. The CDR3 nucleotides are TGTGCCAGCAGCCCCAGACAGGGTAGCTTCATAGGGGCCAACGTCCTGACTTTC.

The genes are TRBV6-6 and TRBJ1-4, with 11 bases fitting TRBD1. This CDR3 comprises 16 residues. V was pared by 7 bases and J by 0 bases, with 4 bases of the junction left unmatched. Looked up from germline, CDR1 is MNHNY and CDR2 is SVGAGI (reference sequence). CDR3 protein: CASTRGQGATNEKLFF. As DNA, the CDR3 is TGTGCCAGCACGCGGGGACAGGGGGCAACTAATGAAAAACTGTTTTTT.

This chain links TRBV7-6 with TRBJ1-5, with 7 bases lining up with TRBD1. Germline CDR1 reads SGHVS; CDR2 reads FNYEAQ. This CDR3 region has 14 residues. V lost 5 bases and J lost 3; bases outside the gene matches: 4. The CDR3 region has the DNA TGTGCCAGCAGCCTCGGGACAGCCAATCAGCCCCAGCATTTT. Protein: CASSLGTANQPQHF. The complete variable domain, with remaining parts taken from reference TRBV7-6 and TRBJ1-5, reads GAGVSQSPRYKVTKRGQDVALRCDPISGHVSLYWYRQALGQGPEFLTYFNYEAQQDKSGLPNDRFSAERPEGSISTLTIQRTEQRDSAMYRCASSLGTANQPQHFGDGTRLSIL.

The V and J genes are TRBV30 and TRBJ2-2; D uncertain. The CDR3 is 13 residues long. Trimming removed 1 base from V and 5 bases from J, with 8 bases in between. Germline lookup yields CDR1 GTSNPN and CDR2 SVGIG (reference sequence). The CDR3, as DNA: TGTGCCTGGAGTGAGACTCGAACCGGGGAGCTGTTTTTT. It encodes CAWSETRTGELFF.

The chain carries TRBV30 and TRBJ2-2; D is ambiguous. Germline assignment: CDR1 GTSNPN and CDR2 SVGIG (reference sequence). CDR3 length equals 14 residues. Deletions cut 0 bases from V and 4 bases from J, with 9 bases between. The CDR3 region is CAWSVLRSTGELFF. CDR3 coding DNA: TGTGCCTGGAGTGTACTTAGGAGCACCGGGGAGCTGTTTTTT.

The V gene is TRBV18, the J gene TRBJ1-2; no reliable D call. The CDR3 has 14 residues. Germline V CDR1 and CDR2: KGHSH, LQKENI. The V end lost 6 bases, the J end lost 4 bases, and 15 bases lay between the germline ends. The CDR3, as DNA: TGTGCCAGCTCTCCCCCCTCAAGCATCTATGGCTACACCTTC. Its protein is CASSPPSSIYGYTF.

The count of this clone is one. The rearrangement links TRBV30 to TRBJ1-4; 8 nucleotides align to TRBD1. Germline CDR1 is GTSNPN and CDR2 is SVGIG (reference sequence). The ends lost 2 bases at V and 5 bases at J; junction bases unmatched: 7. The CDR3 totals 15 residues. CDR3 sequence reads: CAWSHGQGMNEKLFF. CDR3 DNA: TGTGCCTGGAGTCATGGACAGGGAATGAATGAAAAACTGTTTTTT. Together with reference TRBV30 and TRBJ1-4, the CDR3 gives the full variable domain: SQTIHQWPATLVQPVGSPLSLECTVEGTSNPNLYWYRQAAGRGLQLLFYSVGIGQISSEVPQNLSASRPQDRQFILSSKKLLLSDSGFYLCAWSHGQGMNEKLFFGSGTQLSVL.

The rearrangement joins TRBV3-1 (or the pseudogene TRBV3-2) to TRBJ2-7; the match to TRBD1 covers 7 bases. The CDR3 covers 12 residues. The V gene's germline CDR1 is LGHDT and CDR2 YNNKEL (reference sequence). V lost 4 bases and J lost 6; bases outside the gene matches: 3. CDR3 sequence reads: CASSPRTGEQYF. The CDR3 DNA reads TGTGCCAGCAGCCCTAGGACAGGCGAGCAGTACTTC.

This clone turned up a few times. The sample contains more than one DNA sequence encoding this CDR3. The chain joins TRBV10-3 to TRBJ2-7, with 8 positions matching TRBD1. This CDR3 region has 14 residues. V gave up 2 bases and J gave up 3 bases; unmatched junction bases: 3. Germline V CDR1 and CDR2: ENHRY, SYGVKD. CDR3 nucleotides: TGTGCCATCAGTGAGGGGACAGGTAGCTACGAGCAGTACTTC. Translation: CAISEGTGSYEQYF.

The sample holds one count of this clone. The chain links TRBV5-4 to TRBJ2-1, with TRBD2 identical over 7 bases. CDR1 SGHNT and CDR2 YYREEE come from the germline V gene (reference sequence). J was trimmed by 3 bases and V by 4 bases; bases with no gene match: 7. CDR3 length: 15 residues. The CDR3 sequence is CASSRAASGYNEQFF. The CDR3 DNA reads TGTGCCAGCAGCCGGGCGGCTAGCGGCTACAATGAGCAGTTCTTC.